A single sample is the source of the 31 T cell receptor beta chains below, sequenced in a study of identifying expanded T cells in peripheral blood. Using immunoSEQ multiplex PCR, the repertoire was profiled, and TCRdb retains in-frame clones only, with some absent. The sample holds about 89,000 clones, around 86% seen once. Specimen: blood. These receptors came from a person aged 18 to 75 in good health.

The V and J genes are TRBV23-1 and TRBJ2-1, with 10 positions matching TRBD2. TRBV23-1 is flagged as an ORF with uncertain function. After removal of 8 bases from V and 7 bases from J, the junction contained 14 bases not matched to a gene. This CDR3 contains 16 residues. The CDR3 DNA reads TGCGCCAGCTGCACGCCAGAGCGGGGGGGCAGGAATGAGCAGTTCTTC. This sequence encodes CASCTPERGGRNEQFF.

This chain connects TRBV7-2 to TRBJ1-2; D is perhaps TRBD1 (6 bases). V was clipped by 5 bases and J by 0 bases, with 13 bases between them. CDR3 length: 15 amino acids. CDR1 is SGHTA and CDR2 is FQGNSA in the germline V gene. CDR3 nucleotide sequence: TGTGCCAGCAGCCTTACAGGGCTAGCTAACTATGGCTACACCTTC. This encodes CASSLTGLANYGYTF.

Only a few counts were recorded for this clone. The chain joins TRBV6-5 to TRBJ1-5, with D hard to call. The CDR3 length is 14 residues. Germline CDR1 is MNHEY and CDR2 is SVGAGI. Trimming stripped 0 bases from V and 5 bases from J, with 8 bases between. CDR3 nucleotide sequence: TGTGCCAGCAGTTACTCGCTCGGATATCAGCCCCAGCATTTT. Encoded protein: CASSYSLGYQPQHF.

The chain uses TRBV29-1 and TRBJ1-2, with 9 bases fitting TRBD1. This CDR3 comprises 13 residues. Germline lookup yields CDR1 SQVTM and CDR2 ANQGSEA. V shed 6 bases and J 8 bases; nucleotides not matched to a gene: 10. The CDR3 is CSVDPGQGHGYTF. The CDR3 nucleotides read TGCAGCGTCGACCCGGGACAGGGACACGGCTACACCTTC.

The CDR3 sequence: CASSLRDRGPGLVTDTQYF. The CDR3 DNA sequence: TGTGCCAGCAGCTTACGGGACAGGGGGCCGGGGCTAGTAACAGATACGCAGTATTTT. The chain links TRBV7-2 to TRBJ2-3; 12 bases match TRBD1. Per the germline V gene, CDR1 is SGHTA and CDR2 is FQGNSA. Losses at the gene ends were 2 bases for V and 3 bases for J; bases not matched to a gene: 12. CDR3 size: 19 residues.

The gene calls are TRBV28 and TRBJ1-2; 7 bases line up with TRBD1. This CDR3 has 13 residues. Germline V gives CDR1 MDHEN, CDR2 SYDVKM. With 4 bases clipped from V and 4 bases from J, the junction kept 3 bases outside the gene matches. The DNA of the CDR3 is TGTGCCAGCAGTTCCGGGACAGTCTATGGCTACACCTTC. As protein: CASSSGTVYGYTF.

The rearrangement uses TRBV5-5 and TRBJ1-1, with D unclear. The V end lost 0 bases, the J end lost 0 bases, and 6 bases lay between the germline ends. Germline V gene lookup returns CDR1 SGHKS and CDR2 YYEKEE (reference sequence). This CDR3 is built from 14 residues. CDR3 DNA: TGTGCCAGCAGCTTGGGTAACATGAACACTGAAGCTTTCTTT. Translated, it gives CASSLGNMNTEAFF. Full variable domain (rest looked up from reference TRBV5-5 and TRBJ1-1): DAGVTQSPTHLIKTRGQQVTLRCSPISGHKSVSWYQQVLGQGPQFIFQYYEKEERGRGNFPDRFSARQFPNYSSELNVNALLLGDSALYLCASSLGNMNTEAFFGQGTRLTVV.

V and J are TRBV5-1 and TRBJ2-7; TRBD1 aligns across 7 bases. Germline lookup yields CDR1 SGHRS and CDR2 YFSETQ. The CDR3 loop spans 14 amino acids. J gave up 4 bases and V 2 bases, and 6 bases lay outside the gene matches. The CDR3 loop is CASSLQGYIYEQYF. CDR3 bases: TGCGCCAGCAGCTTACAGGGGTACATATACGAGCAGTACTTC. The full variable domain, with the rest looked up from reference TRBV5-1 and TRBJ2-7, is KAGVTQTPRYLIKTRGQQVTLSCSPISGHRSVSWYQQTPGQGLQFLFEYFSETQRNKGNFPGRFSGRQFSNSRSEMNVSTLELGDSALYLCASSLQGYIYEQYFGPGTRLTVT.

The chain has TRBV11-2 and TRBJ2-1; 10 bases fit TRBD2. Germline V gene lookup returns CDR1 SGHAT and CDR2 FQNNGV. The CDR3 totals 15 residues. The junction had 5 bases not matched to a gene; V was cut back by 5 bases and J by 4 bases. The CDR3 loop is CASSHWTSGYNEQFF. For the CDR3, the DNA is TGTGCCAGCAGCCACTGGACTAGCGGTTACAATGAGCAGTTCTTC.

V gene TRBV19 combines with J gene TRBJ2-1, with D possibly TRBD2 on 7 matching bases. The CDR3 is 14 amino acids. V lost 7 bases and J lost 10, with 20 bases in between. Germline CDR1 LNHDA, CDR2 SQIVND (reference sequence). CDR3: CASNPGGHGREQFF. In DNA form, the CDR3 reads TGTGCCAGTAATCCCGGGGGGCACGGTAGGGAGCAGTTCTTC.

J is TRBJ1-1 and V is TRBV5-6, with D maybe TRBD1 (5 bases). The CDR3 has 14 residues. Germline values: CDR1 SGHDT, CDR2 YYEEEE. Trimming left V 3 bases short and J 1 base short, with 10 bases between. The DNA of the CDR3 is TGTGCCAGCAGCTACCTAGGGGCGAACACTGAAGCTTTCTTT. Protein product: CASSYLGANTEAFF.

This chain uses TRBV5-1 with TRBJ1-6; 8 bases are a match to TRBD1. Trimming cost V 1 base and J 9 bases; bases outside gene matches: 6. The CDR3 contains 15 residues. Per germline, CDR1 SGHRS and CDR2 YFSETQ. The CDR3 here is CASSLSRGQGSPLHF. The DNA for the CDR3 is TGCGCCAGCAGCTTGTCCAGGGGGCAGGGTTCACCCCTCCACTTT.

The chain combines TRBV27 with TRBJ2-1, with TRBD2 matching over 8 bases. The ends lost 6 bases at V and 5 bases at J; junction bases unmatched: 6. Germline V gene data show CDR1 as MNHEY and CDR2 as SMNVEV (reference sequence). The CDR3 extends over 14 amino acids. The CDR3 nucleotides read TGTGCCAGCAGGATAGCGGGGCACGACAATGAGCAGTTCTTC. Its protein product is CASRIAGHDNEQFF.

The gene calls are TRBV14 and TRBJ1-1; the match to TRBD1 covers 9 bases. Per germline, CDR1 SGHDN and CDR2 FVKESK. V shed 4 bases, J shed 8 bases, and the junction held 11 bases outside the gene matches. This CDR3 is built from 15 residues. CDR3 loop: CASSPRRQGETEAFF. CDR3 in DNA: TGTGCCAGCAGCCCTCGCCGACAGGGGGAGACAGAAGCTTTCTTT.

The chain combines TRBV2 with TRBJ2-1; 12 nucleotides match TRBD2. CDR3 length equals 18 residues. The germline CDR1 and CDR2 sequences are SNHLY and FYNNEI. V was pared by 7 bases and J by 7 bases, with 17 bases of the junction left unmatched. The CDR3 spells CASIPLGGLAGQSNEQFF. Here the CDR3 DNA reads TGTGCCAGCATCCCGCTGGGAGGACTAGCGGGGCAAAGTAATGAGCAGTTCTTC.

This clone has a count of ten or more. V usage is TRBV7-2 and J usage is TRBJ2-1; D may be TRBD2 (5 bases). V lost 6 bases and J 1 base, leaving 10 bases between the germline ends. The CDR3 sequence is 14 residues long. The germline CDR1 and CDR2 sequences are SGHTA and FQGNSA. The CDR3 DNA reads as TGTGCCAGCAGTAGGAGGCGATCCTACAATGAGCAGTTCTTC. Its protein product is CASSRRRSYNEQFF.

The rearrangement joins TRBV30 to TRBJ1-2, with D uncertain. The V end was cut by 6 bases, the J end by 8 bases, with 7 bases between. CDR1 GTSNPN and CDR2 SVGIG come from the germline V gene (reference sequence). This CDR3 is 9 amino acids long. DNA of the CDR3: TGTGCCTGCTTCCCGGGCTACACCTTC. Residues: CACFPGYTF.

CDR3 loop: CASSLYAQDTQYF. The CDR3 DNA is TGTGCCAGCAGCTTGTATGCACAAGATACGCAGTATTTT. The rearrangement links TRBV5-8 to TRBJ2-3; no clear D gene. The CDR3 extends over 13 amino acids. The germline CDR1 and CDR2 sequences are SGHTS and YDEGEE. The germline V and J ends were trimmed by 1 base and 5 bases, with 8 bases remaining between them. The entire variable domain, with the rest obtained from reference TRBV5-8 and TRBJ2-3, is as follows: EAGVTQSPTHLIKTRGQQATLRCSPISGHTSVYWYQQALGLGLQFLLWYDEGEERNRGNFPPRFSGRQFPNYSSELNVNALELEDSALYLCASSLYAQDTQYFGPGTRLTVL.

The chain combines TRBV5-6 with TRBJ1-1; D might be TRBD1 (5 bases). The CDR3 extends over 13 amino acids. The V end lost 2 bases, the J end lost 13 bases, and 18 bases lay between the germline ends. Germline values: CDR1 SGHDT, CDR2 YYEEEE. CDR3 in DNA: TGTGCCAGCAGCTTAACGGGACCCACGGTTAGTTTCTTT. It yields the protein CASSLTGPTVSFF.

This clone was counted between two and nine times. The chain combines TRBV2 with TRBJ1-6; 7 nucleotides line up with TRBD1. The CDR3 has 13 residues. The trim removed 7 bases at V and 5 bases at J, leaving 2 bases unmatched. Germline CDR1 SNHLY, CDR2 FYNNEI. The CDR3: CASNRGHNSPLHF. The CDR3 DNA sequence: TGTGCCAGCAACAGGGGACATAATTCACCCCTCCACTTT.

The chain joins TRBV7-2 to TRBJ2-3; 8 bases agree with TRBD2. CDR1 and CDR2 (germline): SGHTA, FQGNSA. V was pared by 5 bases and J by 6 bases, with 4 bases of the junction left unmatched. This CDR3 is built from 13 residues. CDR3 in amino acids: CASSPGGGDTQYF. The CDR3 bases are TGTGCCAGCAGCCCCGGCGGGGGGGATACGCAGTATTTT.

The chain carries TRBV7-2 and TRBJ2-7; 9 bases match TRBD2. Germline V gives CDR1 SGHTA, CDR2 FQGNSA. The V segment lost 5 bases and the J segment 0 bases; nucleotides outside the gene matches: 14. The CDR3 extends over 18 amino acids. The CDR3 nucleotides are TGTGCCAGCAGCCGCCCCACTAGCGGGCCGATAAGCTCCTACGAGCAGTACTTC. This translates into CASSRPTSGPISSYEQYF.

The chain links TRBV9 to TRBJ2-2; a weak D match, TRBD1 (6 bases). Trimming left V 0 bases short and J 7 bases short, with 13 bases between. Germline V gene data show CDR1 as SGDLS and CDR2 as YYNGEE. The CDR3 runs to 15 residues. CDR3: CASSVATGGIGELFF. The CDR3 DNA is TGTGCCAGCAGCGTAGCGACAGGAGGAATCGGGGAGCTGTTTTTT.

This chain connects TRBV5-1 to TRBJ2-5, with 7 bases aligning to TRBD1. Germline values: CDR1 SGHRS, CDR2 YFSETQ. J was trimmed by 5 bases and V by 5 bases; bases with no gene match: 3. The CDR3 loop spans 12 amino acids. The CDR3 sequence is CASRTGTETQYF. The CDR3 DNA is TGCGCCAGCAGGACAGGGACGGAGACCCAGTACTTC.

A word on this clone: No conserved phenylalanine or tryptophan is present at the end of the CDR3, so a read error is the likely explanation. Because the CDR3's place on the DNA is in doubt, the DNA is left out and the CDR3 is given as listed by TCRdb. The chain has TRBV13 and TRBJ2-7; the table's TRBD1 call for D was not verified on the DNA. Germline V gene data show CDR1 as PRHDT and CDR2 as FYEKMQ (reference sequence). A total of 10 residues make up the CDR3, ends included. CDR3 amino acids: CASSLPYRSK.

The rearrangement joins TRBV7-2 to TRBJ2-5, with D possibly TRBD2 on 6 matching bases. CDR1 is SGHTA, CDR2 FQGNSA, per germline. The V and J ends lost 4 bases and 0 bases respectively, with 15 bases between them. The CDR3 extends over 16 amino acids. CDR3 nucleotides: TGTGCCAGCAGCTCCCGGGACTCCACAGACCAAGAGACCCAGTACTTC. This codes for CASSSRDSTDQETQYF.

V and J are TRBV5-5 and TRBJ1-1; D is unclear. V was trimmed by 4 bases and J by 1 base, leaving 11 bases between them. In germline, CDR1 is SGHKS, CDR2 YYEKEE (reference sequence). The CDR3 extends over 14 amino acids. The CDR3 DNA reads TGTGCCAGCAGCCCCTCGGGGTGGAACACTGAAGCTTTCTTT. As protein: CASSPSGWNTEAFF. The variable domain in full, with the rest retrieved from reference TRBV5-5 and TRBJ1-1, is DAGVTQSPTHLIKTRGQQVTLRCSPISGHKSVSWYQQVLGQGPQFIFQYYEKEERGRGNFPDRFSARQFPNYSSELNVNALLLGDSALYLCASSPSGWNTEAFFGQGTRLTVV.

V gene TRBV10-2 combines with J gene TRBJ2-7; D perhaps matches TRBD1 (5 bases). Trimming left V 0 bases short and J 3 bases short, with 12 bases between. This CDR3 is 15 amino acids long. The germline gives CDR1 WSHSY, CDR2 SAAADI. CDR3 DNA: TGCGCCAGCAGTGAGTCTACAGGACGCTTCTACGAGCAGTACTTC. It encodes CASSESTGRFYEQYF.

The chain has TRBV14 and TRBJ1-2; a possible D gene is TRBD1 (5 bases). Trimming left V 4 bases short and J 2 bases short, with 8 bases between. The CDR3 length is 13 residues. Germline V gene sequence: CDR1 SGHDN, CDR2 FVKESK. The CDR3 bases are TGTGCCAGCAGCCTATGGACAAACTATGGCTACACCTTC. The encoded protein is CASSLWTNYGYTF. The entire variable domain, with the rest obtained from reference TRBV14 and TRBJ1-2, is as follows: EAGVTQFPSHSVIEKGQTVTLRCDPISGHDNLYWYRRVMGKEIKFLLHFVKESKQDESGMPNNRFLAERTGGTYSTLKVQPAELEDSGVYFCASSLWTNYGYTFGSGTRLTVV.

The genes are TRBV4-1 and TRBJ2-1, with a weak D call TRBD2 (5 bases). This CDR3 has 13 residues. The V end was cut by 4 bases, the J end by 5 bases, with 9 bases between. Germline V CDR1 and CDR2: MGHRA, YSYEKL. CDR3 nucleotide sequence: TGCGCCAGCAGCCCAGGACTTCACAATGAGCAGTTCTTC. Translating gives CASSPGLHNEQFF.

The V and J genes are TRBV27 and TRBJ1-2; TRBD1 might be the D (6 bases). V shed 6 bases and J shed 7 bases, with 18 bases lying between them. The CDR3 has 14 residues. Per the germline V gene, CDR1 is MNHEY and CDR2 is SMNVEV (reference sequence). CDR3 loop: CASRPSWGRGGYTF. The CDR3 DNA reads as TGTGCCAGCAGGCCGTCTTGGGGGCGAGGTGGCTACACCTTC.